The entry that follows covers one T cell receptor beta chain sequence. This clone has ten or more counts. Its antigen remains undetermined. The input lacks base qualities; no much larger clone sits a single base away. The data stem from a study of beta chain features in type 1 diabetes (dated by TCRdb to 2017 to 2018). Regarding the study in general: Mean age, gender distribution, total cell number and subset yield were not different between patients and healthy donors. A total of some 110 million sorted cells were examined across all samples, and the number of cells per subset was strongly correlated with RNA yield. In the study, recently diagnosed type 1 diabetes patients and matched healthy donors were compared on the TCRB repertoires of their sorted circulating CD4+ T cell subsets. Regulatory and stem cell-like memory subsets were isolated from only 8 patients and roughly eight healthy donors, whereas naive and central memory subsets came from all 30 or so donors. What the work shows at the level of the full study, not this receptor alone: Type 1 diabetes patients showed a moderate but significant shortening of TCRB CDR3 length in all four CD4+ subsets. PCR may preferentially amplify shorter templates, but because patient and control samples were amplified and corrected together, any resulting skew would affect both groups equally. The naive, central memory and regulatory TCRB repertoires appeared to resemble one another more closely among patients than among healthy donors. Because cDNA was sequenced instead of genomic DNA, activated cells with high expression could be over-represented, although the groups did not differ in activation or CD3 levels. Only small numbers of individuals were included in the HLA sub-analyses, which left unresolved whether HLA type had any influence on TCRB rearrangement. At VDJ recombination sites, type 1 diabetes patients had fewer insertions and more deleted nucleotides, which implies abnormalities in thymic rearrangement.

A single peripheral blood draw of 90 to 150 mL on average was collected from each donor into heparinised tubes. A BD FACSAria II and a panel including CD45RO, CCR7, CD25, CD127, CD95 and CD27 were used to sort naive, central memory, regulatory and stem cell-like memory CD4+ T cells. All sorted populations exceeded 95% purity. PBMCs were isolated immediately by Lymphoprep density gradient centrifugation and stained directly without culture. So that batch effects would be minimized, each experiment stained and sorted samples in pairs, pairing one healthy donor with one patient. Spanning cysteine to phenylalanine, the CDR3 consists of 13 amino acids. Of all the DNA, just the CDR3 is kept, 39 bases in frame from base 1. Looking up the germline V gene yields CDR1 SQVTM and CDR2 ANQGSEA. Relative to germline, V is missing 6 bases and J is missing 10 bases, with 11 bases of the junction outside any gene match.

All of the isolated RNA was reverse transcribed with the High Capacity cDNA Reverse Transcription Kit, so expressed TCRB transcripts were sequenced. Deep immunoSEQ sequencing was performed on naive, central memory and regulatory T cell samples, with an average of around 3.4 million total reads per sample. Sorted cells were lysed in RLT buffer and RNA was extracted with DNase-treated RNeasy Micro or Mini kits, depending on cell number. To prevent cross-contamination, every cell subset was processed on its own, while patient and healthy donor samples were processed together. The immunoSEQ multiplex PCR was used to amplify TCRB sequences from cDNA, generating 87-bp fragments that spanned the CDR3 region. Amplicons were sequenced on the Illumina HiSeq platform. In the paper's pipeline: PCR bias was computationally corrected using synthetic template baselines, reads within Hamming distance 2 were collapsed, and singletons that could not be merged were discarded. Reads were aligned against IMGT so that V, D and J genes, CDR3 length and insertions or deletions at six rearrangement sites could be assigned. Within each subset, clonotype counts were normalized to sorted cell number, and only after that were true diversity and Gini coefficients computed with the tcR R package. Repertoire sharing was quantified using the overlap coefficient calculated on TCRB nucleotide sequences. This immuneACCESS table, as held by TCRdb, lists in-frame sequences with V and J called but not all clones. Of the missing ones, under half trace to an unresolved V gene in checked studies; the others have no known cause. For V, J and clone size, that table is used; D and trimming come from the DNA. This sample comprises under 350,000 clones, 7% to 9% of them detected only once. The top ten hold about 0.93% of the sample.

This receptor was taken from a woman in her late teens or twenties in good health. The chain is assembled from TRBV29-1 and TRBJ2-5, and TRBD2 aligns with 10 junction nucleotides. Material: central memory CD4+ T cells from blood. The DNA sequence is as follows: TGCAGCGTGCCAGGGACTAGCGACCTAAACCAGTACTTC. It specifies CSVPGTSDLNQYF.